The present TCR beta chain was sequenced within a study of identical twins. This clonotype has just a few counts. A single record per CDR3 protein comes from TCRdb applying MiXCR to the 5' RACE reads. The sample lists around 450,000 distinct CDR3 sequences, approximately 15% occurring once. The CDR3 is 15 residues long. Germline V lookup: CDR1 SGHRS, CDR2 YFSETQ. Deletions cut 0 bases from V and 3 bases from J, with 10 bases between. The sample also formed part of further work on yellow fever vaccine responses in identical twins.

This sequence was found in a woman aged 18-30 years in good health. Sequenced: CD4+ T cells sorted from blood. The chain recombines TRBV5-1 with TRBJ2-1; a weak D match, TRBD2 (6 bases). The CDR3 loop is CASSLVAVNYNEQFF. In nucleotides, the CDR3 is TGCGCCAGCAGCTTGGTAGCGGTCAACTACAATGAGCAGTTCTTC.